This T cell receptor (beta chain) was sequenced for a study of CD8 T cells in ankylosing spondylitis. TCRdb ran MiXCR on the 5' RACE reads and lists one entry per CDR3 protein. Of some 240,000 distinct CDR3 sequences listed, roughly a quarter are singletons. Trimming removed 6 bases from V and 5 bases from J, with 13 bases in between. Germline V gives CDR1 DFQATT, CDR2 SNEGSKA (reference sequence). This CDR3 is built from 12 residues. The material sequenced was blood, either unsorted or a sorted T cell fraction (not recorded which). The sequence came from a male donor with ankylosing spondylitis or in good health (not recorded which). The chain carries TRBV20-1 and TRBJ2-5; tentatively, D is TRBD1 (6 bases). CDR3 DNA sequence: TGCAGTGCGGACAGCTTAGGGGAGACCCAGTACTTC. Protein sequence: CSADSLGETQYF.